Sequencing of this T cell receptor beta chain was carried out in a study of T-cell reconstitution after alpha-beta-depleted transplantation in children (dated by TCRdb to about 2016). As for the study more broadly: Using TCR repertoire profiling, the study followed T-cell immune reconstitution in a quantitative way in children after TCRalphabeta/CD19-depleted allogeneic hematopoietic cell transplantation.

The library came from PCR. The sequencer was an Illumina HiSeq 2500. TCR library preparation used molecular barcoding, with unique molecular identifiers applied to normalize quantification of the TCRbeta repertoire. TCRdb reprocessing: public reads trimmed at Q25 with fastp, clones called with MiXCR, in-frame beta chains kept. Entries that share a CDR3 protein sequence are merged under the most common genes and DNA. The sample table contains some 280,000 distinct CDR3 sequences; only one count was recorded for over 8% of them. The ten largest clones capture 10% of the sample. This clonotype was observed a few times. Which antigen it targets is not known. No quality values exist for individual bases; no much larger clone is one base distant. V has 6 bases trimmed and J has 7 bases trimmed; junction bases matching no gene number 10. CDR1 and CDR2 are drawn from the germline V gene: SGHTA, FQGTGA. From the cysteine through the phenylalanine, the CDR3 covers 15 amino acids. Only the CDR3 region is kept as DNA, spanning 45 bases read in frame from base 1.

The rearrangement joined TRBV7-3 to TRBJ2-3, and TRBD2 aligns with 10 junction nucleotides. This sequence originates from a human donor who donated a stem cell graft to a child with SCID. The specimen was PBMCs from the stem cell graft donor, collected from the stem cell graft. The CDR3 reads CASSLSGGPPYTQYF. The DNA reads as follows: TGTGCCAGCAGTCTTAGCGGGGGGCCGCCGTATACGCAGTATTTT.